The clone carrying this T cell receptor beta chain was picked up a small number of times. Its target is unknown. V gave up 3 bases and J gave up 4 bases, with 16 bases separating them. CDR1 is SGDLS, CDR2 YYNGEE, per germline. The CDR3 runs to 15 residues. This entry comes from a study of identical twins. TCRdb reanalysed the 5' RACE reads using MiXCR and keeps one entry per CDR3 protein. This table holds over 600,000 distinct CDR3 sequences, about 20% found once. General observations from the study: Twin pairs had excess sharing that was weaker in beta out-of-frame sequences. Out-of-frame alpha sequences common to twins exhibited an excess of low generation probability.

These data were likewise used in another study, on T cells expressing NK-cell markers. As that report states: No clear determination of HCMV specificity was made for expanded NKG2C+ T cell clones.

The origin of this receptor is a woman between 18 and 29 years old in good health. The chain links TRBV9 to TRBJ1-1; TRBD1 might be the D (6 bases). Sequencing was done on a sample of PBMCs. The CDR3 nucleotides read TGTGCCAGCAGCGCGGGAACCCGGGACACCACTGAAGCTTTCTTT. It specifies CASSAGTRDTTEAFF.